This T cell receptor (beta chain) stems from a study of T cell repertoires in cytomegalovirus infection. TCRdb re-called the reads through MiXCR, storing one row per CDR3 protein. The table includes 150,000 to 200,000 distinct CDR3 sequences, 14% detected once. The germline V gene encodes CDR1 SEHNR and CDR2 FQNEAQ (reference sequence). Trimming shortened V by 5 bases and J by 2 bases, and 17 bases separated the two germline ends. The CDR3 spans 16 residues. This clonotype was counted at least ten times. The sequenced sample was PBMCs. This TCR was recovered from a human donor in good health (CMV status not recorded). Some clones in this sample may be carry-over from other donors' samples. The chain employs TRBV7-9 and TRBJ2-3; perhaps TRBD2 as D (6 bases). CDR3 DNA sequence: TGTGCCAGCAGCCCCCCTTTAGCGGCTTCCACAGATACGCAGTATTTT. This sequence encodes CASSPPLAASTDTQYF.